This T cell receptor beta chain was recorded in a study of PD-L1 blockade in urothelial cancer. This CDR3 region has 15 residues. The V gene's germline CDR1 is LGHNA and CDR2 YNFKEQ. V shed 4 bases and J shed 1 base, with 13 bases lying between them. Study-wide results and caveats: Durable-benefit patients expanded tumor-associated blood clones more at 3 weeks.

Time point here: pretreatment peripheral blood. Per-patient samples, pretreatment and on-treatment, numbered 1 to 8. Concerning this clone itself: Its antigen is unknown.

This table comes from immunoSEQ multiplex PCR, and its TCRdb copy is limited to in-frame clones, with some not included. This table holds roughly 50,000 clones, about three quarters found once. This receptor was identified in a man in his sixties or seventies with urothelial cancer. This specimen was PBMCs, taken around atezolizumab (anti-PD-L1) treatment. The chain recombines TRBV4-2 with TRBJ2-5, with a possible D match to TRBD1 (7 bases). The CDR3 region is CASSPTQGGQETQYF. CDR3 DNA sequence: TGTGCCAGCAGCCCGACCCAGGGGGGCCAAGAGACCCAGTACTTC.